These 8 T cell receptor beta chains originate from one sample sequenced in a study of T-cell reconstitution after alpha-beta-depleted transplantation in children. Unique molecular identifiers featured in how the TCRbeta library was prepared. TCRdb recomputed calls from the PCR reads with MiXCR, one row per CDR3 protein. The sample lists approximately 400,000 distinct CDR3 sequences, roughly 10% occurring once. Sequences were derived from PBMCs from the stem cell graft donor, sampled from the stem cell graft. The receptors come from a human donor who donated a stem cell graft to a child with acute myeloid leukemia.

The V gene is TRBV12-3 or TRBV12-4, the J gene TRBJ1-5; maybe TRBD1 (5 bases). V was trimmed by 6 bases and J by 10 bases, leaving 22 bases between them. The CDR3 covers 15 residues. The CDR3 DNA follows: TGTGCCAGCAGCAAGGGACTAACGGCGGGAGATCCCCAGCATTTT. Residues: CASSKGLTAGDPQHF.

This clonotype was observed a handful of times. The chain combines TRBV6-1 with TRBJ1-5; D gene ambiguous. With 0 bases removed from V and 6 bases from J, the gap between germline ends came to 12 bases. CDR1 is MNHNS, CDR2 SASEGT, per germline. The CDR3 is made up of 15 amino acids. This CDR3 reads CASSEARGLGQPQHF. The CDR3, as DNA: TGTGCCAGCAGTGAAGCGCGGGGTCTCGGTCAGCCCCAGCATTTT.

CDR3: CASSSERGGTDTQYF. The CDR3 nucleotides read TGTGCCAGCAGTTCGGAGCGGGGGGGCACAGATACGCAGTATTTT. This rearrangement joins TRBV12-3 or TRBV12-4 to TRBJ2-3; 9 nucleotides agree with TRBD2. V trimming: 4 bases; J trimming: 1 base; junction bases outside the gene matches: 3. This CDR3 is built from 15 residues.

At least ten counts were recorded for this clonotype. The J gene is TRBJ2-3, the V gene TRBV6-5, with D uncertain. Looked up from germline, CDR1 is MNHEY and CDR2 is SVGAGI. This CDR3 has 12 amino acids. Between the trimmed V and J ends, which lost 4 bases and 6 bases, there was a span of 8 bases. The CDR3 here is CASSSTRDTQYF. The DNA for the CDR3 is TGTGCCAGCAGTTCTACTCGGGATACGCAGTATTTT.

J is TRBJ2-3 and V is TRBV30, with 8 nucleotides matching TRBD2. Per germline, CDR1 GTSNPN and CDR2 SVGIG (reference sequence). The J segment lost 12 bases and the V segment lost 1 base, leaving 9 bases of the junction unmatched. The CDR3 is made up of 13 amino acids. Written as DNA, the CDR3 is TGTGCCTGGAGTGAACTGATAGCGGGGCTCCAGTATTTT. This sequence encodes CAWSELIAGLQYF.

Here the CDR3 reads CASSQVFTQPVREQYV. The CDR3 DNA reads TGCGCCAGCAGCCAAGTTTTTACGCAGCCCGTGAGAGAGCAGTACGTC. This chain connects TRBV4-1 to TRBJ2-7; D is ambiguous. V lost 1 base and J lost 7, with 20 bases in between. The V gene's germline CDR1 is MGHRA and CDR2 YSYEKL. The CDR3 runs 16 residues.

This clonotype has ten or more counts. The chain carries TRBV6-1 and TRBJ2-3; D is perhaps TRBD1 or TRBD2 (5 bases each). The CDR3 is 14 residues long. Germline values: CDR1 MNHNS, CDR2 SASEGT. V lost 7 bases and J lost 4, with 15 bases in between. In DNA form, the CDR3 reads TGTGCCAGCACCACTGGGACCGAGGCAGATACGCAGTATTTT. Translation gives CASTTGTEADTQYF.

This clonotype was seen a handful of times. V usage is TRBV20-1 and J usage is TRBJ2-1, with D possibly TRBD2 on 6 matching bases. The CDR3 is 17 residues long. Trimming removed 0 bases from V and 4 bases from J, with 19 bases in between. The germline V gene has CDR1 DFQATT and CDR2 SNEGSKA (reference sequence). The chain's CDR3 is CSARDHPAGTGYNEQFF. The CDR3 bases are TGCAGTGCTAGAGATCATCCGGCGGGAACGGGTTACAATGAGCAGTTCTTC.